This TCR beta chain comes out of a study of beta chain features in type 1 diabetes. This clone has only a few counts. Its antigen remains unidentified. Each population that was sorted was more than 95% pure. The study reverse transcribed the entire isolated RNA, so it sequenced expressed TCRB transcripts. The table came from immunoSEQ multiplex PCR; TCRdb's copy has only in-frame clones and leaves some out. The sample lists 200,000 to 250,000 clones; roughly 14% were seen once. Germline V CDR1 and CDR2: SEHNR, FQNEAQ (reference sequence). The germline V and J ends were trimmed by 2 bases and 7 bases, with 12 bases remaining between them. CDR3 length: 15 residues. Broader study findings: Shorter TCRB CDR3s, moderately but significantly so, were found in Type 1 diabetes patients in all four CD4+ subsets.

The chain recombines TRBV7-9 with TRBJ1-6, with D perhaps TRBD1 (5 bases). Sequencing was performed on naive CD4+ T cells from blood. The TCR originated in a young man with type 1 diabetes. The CDR3, as DNA: TGTGCCAGCAGCTTAATTGCAGGGCCAAATTCACCCCTCCACTTT. This translates into CASSLIAGPNSPLHF.